The TCR beta chain described here comes from a study of neurological immune-mediated disorders. TCRdb reprocessed the 5' RACE reads with MiXCR, giving one entry per CDR3 protein. In the table there are roughly 75,000 distinct CDR3 sequences, 2.5% to 3% of which are singletons. This CDR3 is 12 amino acids long. CDR1 is SQVTM and CDR2 is ANQGSEA in the germline V gene. Trimming removed 3 bases from V and 6 bases from J, with 11 bases in between. This clonotype came up many times. The V call is TRBV29-1, the J call TRBJ1-1; D gene unclear. This TCR came from a young woman with multiple sclerosis. The sequencing input was PBMCs. The CDR3 nucleotides read TGCAGCGTTGAGGAGGGAATGGCTGAAGCTTTCTTT. It is translated as CSVEEGMAEAFF.